This T cell receptor beta chain appears in the sequencing data of a study of T cell repertoires in cytomegalovirus infection. Study information: Use of recently identified HLA-C-restricted and well-studied HLA-B-restricted CMV epitopes was part of the study. Both CMV infection and a matching HLA type were indicated by public TCR beta signatures. Study-wide results and caveats: Totalled public TCR beta family frequency picked out people who carried CMV plus the relevant HLA.

This clonotype was counted a few times. Antigen: not known. Per germline, CDR1 KGHSH and CDR2 LQKENI. This CDR3 is 18 amino acids long. Trimming stripped 2 bases from V and 0 bases from J, with 17 bases between. TCRdb ran MiXCR on the reads and lists one entry per CDR3 protein. This sample has 380,000 or so distinct CDR3 sequences, with about 35% found just once. This receptor was identified in a human donor in good health (CMV status not recorded). Some clones in this sample may be carry-over from other donors' samples. V gene TRBV18 combines with J gene TRBJ2-1; D is ambiguous. Sequences were derived from cultured PBMCs, sampled from culture after CMV antigen stimulation. This CDR3 is CASSPSSRLGSSYNEQFF. Written as DNA, the CDR3 is TGTGCCAGCTCACCATCGTCGCGGCTGGGAAGCTCCTACAATGAGCAGTTCTTC.